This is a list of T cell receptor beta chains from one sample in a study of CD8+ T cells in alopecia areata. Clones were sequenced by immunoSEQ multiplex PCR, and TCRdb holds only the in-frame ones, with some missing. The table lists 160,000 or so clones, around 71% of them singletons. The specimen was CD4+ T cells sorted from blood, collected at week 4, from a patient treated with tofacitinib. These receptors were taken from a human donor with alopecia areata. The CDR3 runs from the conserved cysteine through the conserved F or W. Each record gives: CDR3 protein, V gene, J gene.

CASSLGSFGTEAFF,TRBV5-6,TRBJ1-1
CASSFGVSYEQYF,TRBV5-1,TRBJ2-7
CASSLLGQQSDIQYF,TRBV6-5,TRBJ2-4
CAFGGLTEAFF,TRBV30,TRBJ1-1
CSVAGLEAFF,TRBV29-1,TRBJ1-1
CASRWGAGRGSPLHF,TRBV7-2,TRBJ1-6
CASRDRLRGSPLHF,TRBV2,TRBJ1-6
CASRGQGIGELFF,TRBV2,TRBJ2-2
CAIRGGQADTQYF,TRBV6-5,TRBJ2-3
CAWSVGGGAWGETQYF,TRBV30,TRBJ2-5
CASSYDLGGHNEQFF,TRBV6-5,TRBJ2-1
CASSRRGLRDNEQFF,TRBV5-1,TRBJ2-1
CASSPDGRGVGDTQYF,TRBV7-8,TRBJ2-3
CASSLGHSGANVLTF,TRBV7-2,TRBJ2-6
CASSWSGNTEAFF,TRBV11-3,TRBJ1-1
CAWRLRDNEQFF,TRBV30,TRBJ2-1
CASSQTLGQGANYEQYF,TRBV4-1,TRBJ2-7
CASGLILGTEAFF,TRBV12-5,TRBJ1-1
CAWSVARNTEAFF,TRBV30,TRBJ1-1
CAWSARRATGELFF,TRBV30,TRBJ2-2
CASSKGQGAETQYF,TRBV25-1,TRBJ2-5
CASSLGRTTGELFF,TRBV5-1,TRBJ2-2
CASSLAVGGGTEAFF,TRBV18,TRBJ1-1
CASSQGGGYGETQYF,TRBV4-3,TRBJ2-5
CASSYSRVGAKETQYF,TRBV6-5,TRBJ2-5
CAWSVRVNTEAFF,TRBV30,TRBJ1-1
CASSQTSASTDTQYF,TRBV6-5,TRBJ2-3
CAISESLLAGDSYEQYF,TRBV10-3,TRBJ2-7
CASSADRGYETQYF,TRBV5-6,TRBJ2-5
CSVRSPYGYTF,TRBV29-1,TRBJ1-2
CSVKRAGLPQETQYF,TRBV29-1,TRBJ2-5
CATEKAGYNEQFF,TRBV7-9,TRBJ2-1
CASSLVAGAYNEQFF,TRBV5-6,TRBJ2-1
CATSDRGNQPQHF,TRBV2,TRBJ1-5
CAIAVAGGQPQHF,TRBV10-3,TRBJ1-5
CSVDTGLSSYNEQFF,TRBV29-1,TRBJ2-1
CAWTLVGTDTQYF,TRBV30,TRBJ2-3
CASSDRGTRGYTF,TRBV25-1,TRBJ1-2
CATSRVGIYEQYF,TRBV15,TRBJ2-7
CSVSWSLGEKLFF,TRBV29-1,TRBJ1-4
CASSLGPQEWFF,TRBV5-1,TRBJ2-1
CAWSATGDNYGYTF,TRBV30,TRBJ1-2
CASGKIADTQYF,TRBV4-1,TRBJ2-3
CSVLGGDGYTF,TRBV29-1,TRBJ1-2
CASSSRAGAGLYEQYF,TRBV7-9,TRBJ2-7
CSGGQGAGYTF,TRBV29-1,TRBJ1-2